These 24 T cell receptor beta chains were all obtained from the same sample, sequenced in a study of T cell repertoires in cytomegalovirus infection. The antigens for these receptors are not known. TCRdb independently ran MiXCR on the reads; one entry per CDR3 protein. The sample lists about 770,000 distinct CDR3 sequences, roughly 28% seen once, with 13% in the top ten. Sequenced material: cultured CD8+ T cells from PBMCs, taken from culture after CMV antigen stimulation. These TCRs come from a human donor in good health (CMV status not recorded). Some clones in this sample may be carry-over from other donors' samples.

The chain has TRBV18 and TRBJ2-1, with 7 bases lining up with TRBD2. V shed 3 bases and J 2 bases; nucleotides not matched to a gene: 7. This CDR3 contains 16 residues. CDR1 is KGHSH and CDR2 is LQKENI in the germline V gene. CDR3 in DNA: TGTGCCAGCTCACCGGTTTTAGGGACTACCTACAATGAGCAGTTCTTC. Translated: CASSPVLGTTYNEQFF.

By sample share, this clonotype is medium-sized. The chain employs TRBV7-8 and TRBJ2-1, with 7 bases fitting TRBD2. The trim removed 1 base at V and 4 bases at J, leaving 13 bases unmatched. The CDR3 loop spans 18 amino acids. Per the germline V gene, CDR1 is SGHVS and CDR2 is FQNEAQ. The CDR3 region has the DNA TGTGCCAGCAGCTTAGTGAGAACTAGCGAGAACGGGTACAATGAGCAGTTCTTC. Amino acids: CASSLVRTSENGYNEQFF.

The rearrangement uses TRBV28 and TRBJ2-2, with D uncertain. Trimming left V 6 bases short and J 0 bases short, with 11 bases between. The CDR3 has 15 residues. Germline V gene lookup returns CDR1 MDHEN and CDR2 SYDVKM. CDR3 protein: CASRSLAANTGELFF. CDR3 bases: TGTGCCAGCAGATCCCTGGCAGCGAACACCGGGGAGCTGTTTTTT.

The chain joins TRBV7-9 to TRBJ1-2; 10 nucleotides align to TRBD1. The CDR3 contains 16 residues. The J segment lost 6 bases and the V segment lost 4 bases, leaving 11 bases of the junction unmatched. Germline V gene lookup returns CDR1 SEHNR and CDR2 FQNEAQ (reference sequence). The CDR3 spells CASSWGHAGTGDGYTF. The CDR3 nucleotides read TGTGCCAGCAGCTGGGGTCATGCCGGGACAGGGGATGGCTACACCTTC.

This clonotype was seen more than once but under ten times. CDR3 in amino acids: CASRRTSTGELFF. The CDR3 DNA is TGTGCCAGCAGGCGTACGAGCACCGGGGAGCTGTTTTTT. This rearrangement joins TRBV7-9 to TRBJ2-2; D remains ambiguous. Germline CDR1 SEHNR, CDR2 FQNEAQ (reference sequence). The CDR3 totals 13 residues. V was shortened by 6 bases and J by 4 bases, with 9 bases between the two germline ends.

This clonotype was counted ten times or more. The rearrangement uses TRBV7-2 and TRBJ1-1; TRBD1 agrees at 7 bases. This CDR3 spans 15 amino acids. V lost 4 bases and J lost 0; bases outside the gene matches: 5. Germline-derived CDR1 and CDR2 are SGHTA and FQGNSA. CDR3 nucleotides: TGTGCCAGCAGCTGGATACAGGGGATGAACACTGAAGCTTTCTTT. It is translated as CASSWIQGMNTEAFF.

CDR3 DNA: TGTGCCAGCAGCCCCCGAGGGCACTCCTACAATGAGCAGTTCTTC. It specifies CASSPRGHSYNEQFF. The rearrangement uses TRBV5-8 and TRBJ2-1; D might be TRBD2 (5 bases). Trimming removed 4 bases at V and 0 bases at J, with 11 bases between. This CDR3 spans 15 amino acids. The germline V gene encodes CDR1 SGHTS and CDR2 YDEGEE.

The chain couples TRBV25-1 to TRBJ1-2; 8 bases line up with TRBD1. Germline V gives CDR1 MGHDK, CDR2 SYGVNS. The junction had 6 bases not matched to a gene; V was cut back by 1 base and J by 5 bases. The CDR3 is made up of 15 amino acids. CDR3 nucleotides: TGTGCCAGCAGTGAATGGACAGGGAATGGTTATGGCTACACCTTC. It yields the protein CASSEWTGNGYGYTF.

In this sample, this clonotype turned up a few times. V and J are TRBV28 and TRBJ1-4, with a weak D call TRBD1 (6 bases). CDR3 length: 14 residues. Trimming took off 3 bases at V and 7 bases at J, with 12 bases between the two ends. CDR1 MDHEN and CDR2 SYDVKM come from the germline V gene. CDR3 DNA: TGTGCCAGCAGTTTTCCCCGACAGGTTGAAAAACTGTTTTTT. Translating gives CASSFPRQVEKLFF.

The chain is built from TRBV7-2 and TRBJ2-1, with D tentatively TRBD2 (6 bases). The CDR3 is 16 amino acids. Germline V gives CDR1 SGHTA, CDR2 FQGNSA. The V end lost 1 base, the J end lost 3 bases, and 13 bases lay between the germline ends. DNA for the CDR3: TGTGCCAGCAGCTTAGGGGGGGACGGGGTCTACAATGAGCAGTTCTTC. Its protein product is CASSLGGDGVYNEQFF.

This chain uses TRBV14 with TRBJ2-4, with 7 bases fitting TRBD1. This CDR3 has 15 residues. V shed 4 bases, J shed 4 bases, and the junction held 7 bases outside the gene matches. Germline CDR1 is SGHDN and CDR2 is FVKESK. For the CDR3, the DNA is TGTGCCAGCAGCCCTCCCGGGACAGCTAAAAACATTCAGTACTTC. Protein: CASSPPGTAKNIQYF.

The chain links TRBV6-2 or TRBV6-3 to TRBJ2-7; no reliable D call. Trimming left V 6 bases short and J 4 bases short, with 16 bases between. The CDR3 is 14 amino acids. Germline V gene lookup returns CDR1 MNHEY and CDR2 SVGEGT. CDR3 nucleotide sequence: TGTGCCAGCAGAGGAGCAGGTAACCCTTACGAGCAGTACTTC. This sequence encodes CASRGAGNPYEQYF.

This clonotype showed up just a few times. The chain has TRBV5-1 and TRBJ1-2; D gene unclear. The CDR3 extends over 14 amino acids. From germline, CDR1 is SGHRS and CDR2 YFSETQ. Trimming removed 4 bases at V and 4 bases at J, with 14 bases between. CDR3 sequence: CASSADYLIYGYTF. The CDR3, as DNA: TGCGCCAGCAGCGCGGATTACCTAATCTATGGCTACACCTTC.

The gene calls are TRBV4-1 and TRBJ2-3; 9 nucleotides align to TRBD2. The germline V gene encodes CDR1 MGHRA and CDR2 YSYEKL. The V segment lost 3 bases and the J segment 15 bases; nucleotides outside the gene matches: 10. This CDR3 contains 13 residues. In DNA, the CDR3 is TGCGCCAGCAGCCACCCGCTAGCGGGGAGAATATATTTT. Translation: CASSHPLAGRIYF.

The rearrangement joins TRBV10-3 to TRBJ1-3; D might be TRBD1 (5 bases). This CDR3 has 15 amino acids. The germline V and J ends were trimmed by 6 bases and 0 bases, with 12 bases remaining between them. Germline lookup yields CDR1 ENHRY and CDR2 SYGVKD. CDR3 in amino acids: CAIRKQVSSGNTIYF. CDR3 in DNA: TGTGCCATCAGAAAACAGGTCTCCTCTGGAAACACCATATATTTT.

CDR3 sequence: CASSETGPQPQHF. CDR3 DNA sequence: TGTGCCAGCAGTGAGACAGGGCCCCAGCCCCAGCATTTT. This rearrangement joins TRBV6-6 to TRBJ1-5; 7 nucleotides match TRBD1. V lost 5 bases to trimming and J lost 7 bases; unmatched junction nucleotides: 5. Per the germline V gene, CDR1 is MNHNY and CDR2 is SVGAGI (reference sequence). This CDR3 region has 13 residues.

The chain uses TRBV28 and TRBJ2-3, with a possible D match to TRBD2 (6 bases). Trimming shortened V by 7 bases and J by 5 bases, and 19 bases separated the two germline ends. Germline lookup yields CDR1 MDHEN and CDR2 SYDVKM. This CDR3 spans 15 amino acids. DNA of the CDR3: TGTGCCAGCACCTTTAGGGGACTTTACCAAGATACGCAGTATTTT. Translated: CASTFRGLYQDTQYF.

This clonotype was detected a few times. V usage is TRBV27 and J usage is TRBJ1-5, with D hard to call. Germline CDR1 is MNHEY and CDR2 is SMNVEV (reference sequence). The CDR3 runs 17 residues. Trimming removed 0 bases from V and 0 bases from J, with 12 bases in between. CDR3 bases: TGTGCCAGCAGTTTATCGTTCCCAGCATATAGCAATCAGCCCCAGCATTTT. Encoded protein: CASSLSFPAYSNQPQHF.

This chain uses TRBV7-9 with TRBJ2-2; D perhaps matches TRBD1 (6 bases). V lost 5 bases and J lost 5, with 12 bases in between. CDR1 SEHNR and CDR2 FQNEAQ come from the germline V gene (reference sequence). This CDR3 region has 14 residues. The CDR3 sequence is CASSHQQGTGELFF. CDR3 sequence (DNA): TGTGCCAGCAGCCACCAACAGGGAACCGGGGAGCTGTTTTTT.

V usage is TRBV7-8 and J usage is TRBJ1-5; D is possibly TRBD1 (6 bases). CDR3 size: 18 residues. V lost 4 bases and J 1 base, leaving 20 bases between the germline ends. Germline V gene sequence: CDR1 SGHVS, CDR2 FQNEAQ. CDR3 loop: CASSSVPGHSASNQPQHF. CDR3 DNA: TGTGCCAGCAGCTCGGTACCGGGACACTCAGCGAGCAATCAGCCCCAGCATTTT.

This chain uses TRBV6-2 or TRBV6-3 with TRBJ2-1; 8 bases are shared with TRBD2. Germline-derived CDR1 and CDR2 are MNHEY and SVGEGT. The CDR3 contains 15 residues. After removal of 2 bases from V and 6 bases from J, the junction contained 6 bases not matched to a gene. The chain's CDR3 is CASSYKRGPFNEQFF. DNA for the CDR3: TGTGCCAGCAGTTACAAGCGGGGGCCGTTCAATGAGCAGTTCTTC.

This clonotype occurred many times. The chain carries TRBV7-6 and TRBJ1-6; perhaps TRBD1 as D (6 bases). The CDR3 is made up of 17 amino acids. In germline, CDR1 is SGHVS, CDR2 FNYEAQ. Trimming pared 5 bases from V and 1 base from J, leaving 15 bases between. CDR3 amino acids: CASSTRTVGSYNSPLHF. DNA for the CDR3: TGTGCCAGCAGCACCCGGACAGTGGGTTCCTATAATTCACCCCTCCACTTT. Drawing the rest from reference TRBV7-6 and TRBJ1-6, the complete variable domain is GAGVSQSPRYKVTKRGQDVALRCDPISGHVSLYWYRQALGQGPEFLTYFNYEAQQDKSGLPNDRFSAERPEGSISTLTIQRTEQRDSAMYRCASSTRTVGSYNSPLHFGNGTRLTVT.

This clonotype has just a few counts. The chain is built from TRBV5-5 and TRBJ2-1; TRBD2 matches 12 bases. From germline, CDR1 is SGHKS and CDR2 YYEKEE (reference sequence). After removal of 7 bases from V and 4 bases from J, the junction contained 6 bases not matched to a gene. CDR3 length equals 15 residues. The chain's CDR3 is CASLIGLAGYNEQFF. The CDR3 DNA is TGTGCCAGCCTCATCGGACTAGCGGGGTACAATGAGCAGTTCTTC. The entire variable domain, with the rest obtained from reference TRBV5-5 and TRBJ2-1, is as follows: DAGVTQSPTHLIKTRGQQVTLRCSPISGHKSVSWYQQVLGQGPQFIFQYYEKEERGRGNFPDRFSARQFPNYSSELNVNALLLGDSALYLCASLIGLAGYNEQFFGPGTRLTVL.

This chain connects TRBV12-3 or TRBV12-4 to TRBJ1-1, with D perhaps matching TRBD1 (6 bases). Trimming stripped 2 bases from V and 2 bases from J, with 12 bases between. The length of the CDR3 is 15 residues. DNA for the CDR3: TGTGCCAGCAGTTTAACCAGGGGCACAAACACTGAAGCTTTCTTT. Its protein product is CASSLTRGTNTEAFF.